These 28 T cell receptor beta chains share one sample of origin, sequenced in a study of T cell responses to AZD1222 COVID-19 vaccine. The data were produced by immunoSEQ multiplex PCR, yet TCRdb's version contains in-frame clones alone and is incomplete. The sample yields about 180,000 clones, about 90% seen once. Sequencing was performed on peripheral blood, taken 28 days after the second AZD1222 dose. All receptors come from an adult who received the AZD1222 COVID-19 vaccine.

The chain uses TRBV7-9 and TRBJ1-2, with TRBD1 as a possible D gene (5 bases). V dropped 2 bases and J dropped 0 bases, with 10 bases sitting between them. Looked up from germline, CDR1 is SEHNR and CDR2 is FQNEAQ (reference sequence). The length of the CDR3 is 15 residues. The CDR3 is CASSLRDGTNYGYTF. Written as DNA, the CDR3 is TGTGCCAGCAGCTTACGGGACGGCACTAACTATGGCTACACCTTC.

A single count supports this clone. This sequence joins TRBV5-1 and TRBJ2-2; a weak D match, TRBD1 (6 bases). This CDR3 is 16 amino acids long. Germline CDR1 and CDR2: SGHRS and YFSETQ. The V gene lost 4 bases and the J gene lost 0 bases, with 13 bases spanning the gap. CDR3 nucleotides: TGCGCCAGCAGCCCAACGGGACACCCGAACACCGGGGAGCTGTTTTTT. Protein sequence: CASSPTGHPNTGELFF.

J is TRBJ1-1 and V is TRBV19; possibly TRBD1 for D (5 bases). CDR1 is LNHDA and CDR2 is SQIVND in the germline V gene (reference sequence). The CDR3 is made up of 13 amino acids. V lost 3 bases, J lost 4 bases, and 9 bases lay in between. The chain's CDR3 is CASSITRGTEAFF. The CDR3 nucleotides read TGTGCCAGTAGTATTACAAGGGGCACTGAAGCTTTCTTT.

This sequence joins TRBV6-5 and TRBJ1-2; 8 nucleotides match TRBD1. Per germline, CDR1 MNHEY and CDR2 SVGAGI. J gave up 7 bases and V 6 bases, and 13 bases lay outside the gene matches. The CDR3 is made up of 15 amino acids. The CDR3 coding sequence is TGTGCCAGCAGGGCCTCGGGACAGGTCTGGGGTGGCTACACCTTC. Protein sequence: CASRASGQVWGGYTF.

The chain couples TRBV5-1 to TRBJ2-1, with 10 bases lining up with TRBD2. Germline V gene data show CDR1 as SGHRS and CDR2 as YFSETQ. Trimming cost V 6 bases and J 8 bases; bases outside gene matches: 5. The CDR3 loop spans 13 amino acids. This CDR3 reads CASMSGGAHEQFF. In nucleotides, the CDR3 is TGCGCCAGCATGAGCGGGGGGGCGCATGAGCAGTTCTTC.

DNA of the CDR3: TGTGCCAGCAGTGAATGGGAGGACAGGGCCGACACCGGGGAGCTGTTTTTT. Translating gives CASSEWEDRADTGELFF. This sequence joins TRBV2 and TRBJ2-2, with 8 bases fitting TRBD1. Germline CDR1 SNHLY, CDR2 FYNNEI. The CDR3 spans 17 residues. Trimming removed 2 bases from V and 3 bases from J; junction bases left unmatched: 8.

This clone was seen just once. The rearrangement joins TRBV5-1 to TRBJ2-5, with D tentatively TRBD1 (5 bases). The CDR3 covers 12 residues. Deletions cut 1 base from V and 4 bases from J, with 5 bases between. Per the germline V gene, CDR1 is SGHRS and CDR2 is YFSETQ. In DNA form, the CDR3 reads TGCGCCAGCAGCTTGCAGGGAGAGACCCAGTACTTC. It translates to CASSLQGETQYF.

This clone turned up a few times. The chain employs TRBV3-1 (or the pseudogene TRBV3-2) and TRBJ1-1; a possible D gene is TRBD1 (5 bases). Germline V gene sequence: CDR1 LGHDT, CDR2 YNNKEL (reference sequence). The V end lost 4 bases, the J end lost 0 bases, and 9 bases lay between the germline ends. The CDR3 sequence is 14 residues long. CDR3 protein: CASSPARVNTEAFF. The CDR3 DNA sequence: TGTGCCAGCAGCCCAGCCAGGGTGAACACTGAAGCTTTCTTT.

The rearrangement links TRBV3-1 (or the pseudogene TRBV3-2) to TRBJ2-7; D may be TRBD1 (5 bases). The CDR3 extends over 15 amino acids. CDR1 LGHDT and CDR2 YNNKEL come from the germline V gene (reference sequence). Trimming removed 4 bases from V and 5 bases from J, with 18 bases in between. The CDR3 coding sequence is TGTGCCAGCAGCCCAGGTCAGGGTAATCGCCACGAGCAGTACTTC. Protein sequence: CASSPGQGNRHEQYF.

The chain couples TRBV5-1 to TRBJ1-1; the D is unclear. This CDR3 contains 14 residues. The V end lost 7 bases, the J end lost 1 base, and 14 bases lay between the germline ends. Per germline, CDR1 SGHRS and CDR2 YFSETQ. As DNA, the CDR3 is TGCGCCAGCTCCCCTTCGTGGGGGAACACTGAAGCTTTCTTT. Protein: CASSPSWGNTEAFF.

This clone was observed at least ten times. The chain combines TRBV7-9 with TRBJ2-5, with TRBD1 identical over 7 bases. The V and J ends lost 5 bases and 4 bases, in that order; junction bases with no gene match: 4. Germline lookup yields CDR1 SEHNR and CDR2 FQNEAQ (reference sequence). The CDR3 loop spans 13 amino acids. Here the CDR3 reads CASSPGQLETQYF. Written as DNA, the CDR3 is TGTGCCAGCAGCCCGGGACAGTTAGAGACCCAGTACTTC.

This rearrangement joins TRBV28 to TRBJ2-3; D might be TRBD1 (6 bases). The CDR3 has 14 residues. V lost 8 bases and J 4 bases, leaving 16 bases between the germline ends. Germline lookup yields CDR1 MDHEN and CDR2 SYDVKM. CDR3 sequence: CASGTGFRPDTQYF. The CDR3 DNA is TGTGCCAGCGGCACAGGGTTTCGGCCAGATACGCAGTATTTT.

V usage is TRBV9 and J usage is TRBJ2-7, with TRBD2 as a possible D gene (6 bases). The CDR3 is 15 amino acids. Between the trimmed V and J ends, which lost 3 bases and 2 bases, there was a span of 15 bases. CDR1 and CDR2 from the germline V gene are SGDLS and YYNGEE. The CDR3 is CASSAGGGAPYEQYF. For the CDR3, the DNA is TGTGCCAGCAGCGCCGGAGGCGGGGCACCCTACGAGCAGTACTTC.

The chain recombines TRBV11-2 with TRBJ2-1, with 7 bases that match TRBD1. The germline gives CDR1 SGHAT, CDR2 FQNNGV. V was pared by 5 bases and J by 5 bases, with 3 bases of the junction left unmatched. The CDR3 is 13 residues long. CDR3 residues: CASSKGQNNEQFF. The CDR3 DNA is TGTGCCAGCAGCAAGGGACAGAACAATGAGCAGTTCTTC. Drawing the rest from reference TRBV11-2 and TRBJ2-1, the complete variable domain is EAGVAQSPRYKIIEKRQSVAFWCNPISGHATLYWYQQILGQGPKLLIQFQNNGVVDDSQLPKDRFSAERLKGVDSTLKIQPAKLEDSAVYLCASSKGQNNEQFFGPGTRLTVL.

The chain combines TRBV28 with TRBJ1-2, with a weak D call TRBD1 (6 bases). Germline loops: CDR1 MDHEN, CDR2 SYDVKM. V was trimmed by 2 bases and J by 4 bases, leaving 11 bases between them. The CDR3 extends over 14 amino acids. Written as DNA, the CDR3 is TGTGCCAGCAGTTTACCCGGACAGCGCTATGGCTACACCTTC. Amino acids: CASSLPGQRYGYTF.

This sequence joins TRBV19 and TRBJ1-2; perhaps TRBD1 as D (5 bases). The CDR3 spans 14 residues. V was pared by 5 bases and J by 3 bases, with 13 bases between. The germline V gene has CDR1 LNHDA and CDR2 SQIVND (reference sequence). CDR3: CASSHRGLDYGYTF. The CDR3 nucleotides read TGTGCCAGTAGTCATAGGGGTTTGGACTATGGCTACACCTTC.

The chain links TRBV2 to TRBJ2-3; a weak D match, TRBD2 (6 bases). Germline assignment: CDR1 SNHLY and CDR2 FYNNEI. V lost 7 bases and J 0 bases, leaving 11 bases between the germline ends. The CDR3 runs 14 residues. DNA for the CDR3: TGTGCCAGCAAGTTCGGGGGAAGCACAGATACGCAGTATTTT. The encoded protein is CASKFGGSTDTQYF.

The chain has TRBV7-2 and TRBJ2-7; the D gene could be TRBD1 or TRBD2 (6 bases each). Germline V gene sequence: CDR1 SGHTA, CDR2 FQGNSA. CDR3 length: 15 amino acids. Trimming took off 5 bases at V and 2 bases at J, with 16 bases between the two ends. The CDR3 loop reads CASSQGPGEAYEQYF. In DNA form, the CDR3 reads TGTGCCAGCAGCCAGGGCCCAGGGGAGGCCTACGAGCAGTACTTC. Filled out from reference TRBV7-2 and TRBJ2-7, the complete variable domain reads GAGVSQSPSNKVTEKGKDVELRCDPISGHTALYWYRQSLGQGLEFLIYFQGNSAPDKSGLPSDRFSAERTGGSVSTLTIQRTQQEDSAVYLCASSQGPGEAYEQYFGPGTRLTVT.

The chain has TRBV18 and TRBJ1-1, with D perhaps TRBD1 (6 bases). Germline-derived CDR1 and CDR2 are KGHSH and LQKENI. V was cut by 1 base and J by 7 bases, with 16 bases left in between. The CDR3 has 15 amino acids. CDR3 sequence reads: CASSPRGGGDFEAFF. The CDR3 DNA is TGTGCCAGCTCACCACGCGGGGGGGGCGACTTTGAAGCTTTCTTT.

This chain connects TRBV23-1 to TRBJ2-7; a weak D match, TRBD2 (6 bases). TRBV23-1 is noted as an ORF with a role that remains uncertain. The CDR3 runs 18 residues. Trimming took 2 bases from V and 0 from J, leaving 20 bases between them. CDR3 in amino acids: CASSQSSKARGSSYEQYF. The DNA of the CDR3 is TGCGCCAGCAGTCAAAGCAGCAAGGCGCGGGGTTCCTCCTACGAGCAGTACTTC.

The rearrangement links TRBV7-2 to TRBJ1-2, with D unclear. V lost 5 bases to trimming and J lost 4 bases, with 14 bases between them. CDR3 length: 14 residues. Germline V lookup: CDR1 SGHTA, CDR2 FQGNSA. CDR3 sequence (DNA): TGTGCCAGCAGCACCCGGACGGCCGTCTATGGCTACACCTTC. This codes for CASSTRTAVYGYTF.

CDR3 bases: TGTGCCACCGCTAGCGGGGGGGGCATAAATGAGCAGTTCTTC. Residues: CATASGGGINEQFF. The V gene is TRBV24-1, the J gene TRBJ2-1, with 12 bases fitting TRBD2. The CDR3 runs 14 residues. Germline lookup yields CDR1 KGHDR and CDR2 SFDVKD. V shed 9 bases, J shed 7 bases, and the junction held 6 bases outside the gene matches.

This rearrangement joins TRBV5-1 to TRBJ2-3; 8 nucleotides agree with TRBD1. This CDR3 comprises 15 residues. Looked up from germline, CDR1 is SGHRS and CDR2 is YFSETQ. The V and J ends lost 2 bases and 1 base, in that order; junction bases with no gene match: 3. Here the CDR3 reads CASSFWGQGTDTQYF. The CDR3 nucleotides are TGCGCCAGCAGCTTCTGGGGACAGGGCACAGATACGCAGTATTTT.

The CDR3 protein is CASSSGNQPQHF. In DNA, the CDR3 is TGTGCCAGCAGCTCGGGTAATCAGCCCCAGCATTTT. The rearrangement uses TRBV11-2 and TRBJ1-5; D is unresolved. Deletions cut 4 bases from V and 4 bases from J, with 5 bases between. This CDR3 region has 12 residues. Germline assignment: CDR1 SGHAT and CDR2 FQNNGV.

The chain employs TRBV5-6 and TRBJ2-7; perhaps D is TRBD1 or TRBD2 (5 bases each). The V end was cut by 4 bases, the J end by 3 bases, with 11 bases between. Germline V CDR1 and CDR2: SGHDT, YYEEEE. This CDR3 region has 13 residues. The CDR3 reads CASSGRDRYEQYF. The CDR3 DNA is TGTGCCAGCAGCGGTCGGGACCGCTACGAGCAGTACTTC.

The rearrangement uses TRBV9 and TRBJ2-5; a weak D match, TRBD1 (5 bases). V was cut by 0 bases and J by 4 bases, with 13 bases left in between. The CDR3 spans 15 residues. Germline V lookup: CDR1 SGDLS, CDR2 YYNGEE. The CDR3 loop reads CASSVEAGLGETQYF. CDR3 sequence (DNA): TGTGCCAGCAGCGTAGAGGCAGGGTTAGGAGAGACCCAGTACTTC.

This clone occurred once. This chain links TRBV6-5 with TRBJ2-1; 7 bases match TRBD1. The CDR3 length is 13 residues. J was trimmed by 5 bases and V by 6 bases; bases with no gene match: 4. Per the germline V gene, CDR1 is MNHEY and CDR2 is SVGAGI. This CDR3 reads CASSPDRDNEQFF. CDR3 in DNA: TGTGCCAGCAGCCCCGACAGGGACAATGAGCAGTTCTTC.

This clone showed up just once. This sequence joins TRBV7-2 and TRBJ2-7, with 7 bases that match TRBD2. The CDR3 sequence is 16 residues long. V trimming: 1 base; J trimming: 0 bases; junction bases outside the gene matches: 6. The germline gives CDR1 SGHTA, CDR2 FQGNSA. CDR3 in DNA: TGTGCCAGCAGCTTAGGGCCGCGGGGGAGCTCCTACGAGCAGTACTTC. Amino acid sequence: CASSLGPRGSSYEQYF.